A selection of T cell receptor beta chains follows, all from one sample in a study of spatial heterogeneity in lung cancer. TCRdb reprocessed the 5' RACE reads with MiXCR, giving one entry per CDR3 protein. Of under 75,000 distinct CDR3 sequences listed, 7.5% to 10% are singletons. This sample comprised PBMCs, obtained at follow-up. Receptor source: a female donor with early-stage non-small cell lung cancer. CDR3s include the opening cysteine and the closing phenylalanine or tryptophan. A D gene is named only where the DNA matches it firmly.

V: TRBV4-1; length: 12; D: .; J: TRBJ1-1; CDR3: CASSQVLGFSFF
V: TRBV28; length: 15; D: .; J: TRBJ2-4; CDR3: CASSLGVLAKNIQYF
V: TRBV7-3; length: 13; D: .; J: TRBJ2-6; CDR3: CASQFSGANVLTF
V: TRBV19; length: 14; D: .; J: TRBJ1-1; CDR3: CASSTGRESTEAFF
V: TRBV6-6; length: 14; D: .; J: TRBJ1-5; CDR3: CASSYGQGNQPQHF
V: TRBV5-1; length: 14; D: .; J: TRBJ2-3; CDR3: CASSLGWMTDTQYF
V: TRBV5-4; length: 17; D: TRBD1; J: TRBJ2-7; CDR3: CASSLAARQGLGREQYF
V: TRBV6-6; length: 12; D: .; J: TRBJ2-1; CDR3: CASSIVTGEQFF
V: TRBV5-1; length: 16; D: .; J: TRBJ2-7; CDR3: CASSPGTRGLSYEQYF
V: TRBV3-1; length: 14; D: .; J: TRBJ1-2; CDR3: CASSQVGRAGGYTF
V: TRBV15; length: 16; D: .; J: TRBJ2-5; CDR3: CATSNTWPGPGETQYF
V: TRBV7-2; length: 15; D: .; J: TRBJ1-5; CDR3: CASSLSRTGIQPQHF
V: TRBV7-9; length: 14; D: .; J: TRBJ1-5; CDR3: CASSFSGPNQPQHF
V: TRBV11-2; length: 16; D: .; J: TRBJ1-1; CDR3: CASSSISRVSGTEAFF
V: TRBV4-1; length: 15; D: TRBD2; J: TRBJ2-3; CDR3: CASSLLAGGPDTQYF
V: TRBV2; length: 11; D: .; J: TRBJ2-3; CDR3: CLGGTTDTQYF
V: TRBV3-1; length: 18; D: TRBD2; J: TRBJ2-1; CDR3: CASSQGASGSSSYNEQFF
V: TRBV5-1; length: 14; D: .; J: TRBJ2-7; CDR3: CASSWDLINYEQYF
V: TRBV20-1; length: 13; D: .; J: TRBJ1-5; CDR3: CSARWDLNQPQHF
V: TRBV12-3/TRBV12-4; length: 14; D: TRBD1; J: TRBJ2-2; CDR3: CASRGQGASGELFF
V: TRBV7-3; length: 14; D: TRBD1; J: TRBJ2-2; CDR3: CASSFGTGIGELFF
V: TRBV18; length: 15; D: TRBD1; J: TRBJ2-7; CDR3: CASSPPSGGAYEQYF
V: TRBV27; length: 13; D: .; J: TRBJ1-1; CDR3: CASSTRQVSEAFF
V: TRBV4-2; length: 17; D: TRBD2; J: TRBJ2-1; CDR3: CASSQHRSGTSGGEQFF
V: TRBV28; length: 14; D: .; J: TRBJ2-5; CDR3: CASSFGSTQETQYF
V: TRBV4-1; length: 17; D: .; J: TRBJ1-2; CDR3: CASSQDPKSGDNDGYTF
V: TRBV2; length: 14; D: TRBD2; J: TRBJ2-3; CDR3: CASGPGLVMDTQYF
V: TRBV30; length: 14; D: .; J: TRBJ1-2; CDR3: CAWSAGEGIRGYTF
V: TRBV7-9; length: 15; D: .; J: TRBJ2-1; CDR3: CASSSTVRSYNEQFF
V: TRBV20-1; length: 11; D: TRBD2; J: TRBJ2-3; CDR3: CSARGGDTQYF
V: TRBV14; length: 15; D: .; J: TRBJ1-4; CDR3: CASSQVMAANEKLFF
V: TRBV10-3; length: 18; D: .; J: TRBJ2-7; CDR3: CAISESKGFGLVSAEQYF
V: TRBV20-1; length: 15; D: TRBD2; J: TRBJ2-1; CDR3: CSASVWTSGMNEQFF
V: TRBV7-9; length: 13; D: .; J: TRBJ2-7; CDR3: CASSYRVSGEQYF
V: TRBV3-1; length: 14; D: .; J: TRBJ2-1; CDR3: CASSLLSEDNEQFF
V: TRBV10-2; length: 14; D: .; J: TRBJ1-2; CDR3: CASVEGGSNYGYTF
V: TRBV20-1; length: 16; D: .; J: TRBJ2-4; CDR3: CSAQNPPELAKNIQNF
V: TRBV15; length: 14; D: .; J: TRBJ2-2; CDR3: CATSGAGIDGELFF
V: TRBV5-4; length: 15; D: .; J: TRBJ2-1; CDR3: CASSLEASEGSEQFF
V: TRBV19; length: 16; D: .; J: TRBJ1-1; CDR3: CASSIKLGQGEPEAFF
V: TRBV7-6; length: 13; D: TRBD1; J: TRBJ1-3; CDR3: CTSTRDRDDTIYF
V: TRBV24-1; length: 14; D: .; J: TRBJ2-3; CDR3: CATSDSPRVDTQYF
V: TRBV11-2; length: 13; D: .; J: TRBJ2-2; CDR3: CASSNNPGGELFF
V: TRBV6-1; length: 13; D: .; J: TRBJ1-1; CDR3: CASIFAEYAEAFF
V: TRBV6-1; length: 10; D: .; J: TRBJ2-3; CDR3: CASSVNTQYF
V: TRBV7-3; length: 14; D: TRBD2; J: TRBJ2-5; CDR3: CASSLNGPSGTQYF
V: TRBV12-3/TRBV12-4; length: 16; D: TRBD2; J: TRBJ2-2; CDR3: CASGMRLAGNTGELFF
V: TRBV28; length: 14; D: .; J: TRBJ2-4; CDR3: CASSSPDRINIQYF
V: TRBV20-1; length: 15; D: TRBD2; J: TRBJ2-1; CDR3: CSARRLAGGSNEQFF
V: TRBV12-3/TRBV12-4; length: 13; D: .; J: TRBJ2-5; CDR3: CASHREPQETQYF
V: TRBV10-3; length: 12; D: TRBD2; J: TRBJ2-7; CDR3: CAISEREVEQYF
V: TRBV6-5; length: 16; D: TRBD2; J: TRBJ2-5; CDR3: CASSPGGSGSPATQYF
V: TRBV7-9; length: 19; D: TRBD2; J: TRBJ2-1; CDR3: CASSPRLSGSGGWADEQFF
V: TRBV24-1; length: 14; D: TRBD1; J: TRBJ2-7; CDR3: CATSDPGQGGEQYF
V: TRBV7-8; length: 15; D: .; J: TRBJ2-7; CDR3: CASSLRGLRSYEQYF